This paragraph covers one TCR beta chain sequence. Antigen: not known. The sample originates from a study of shared clonotypes between healthy human individuals. Study at large: The cohort had two women and a few men, ages 18 to 49.

Whole-study results and caveats: Naive CD4 clonotypes overlapped across a handful of donors at about 5.2%. The low donor count limited represented genetic and exposure-history diversity. Sorted-subset sequencing, rarefaction showed, was incomplete despite large depth.

This table comes from immunoSEQ multiplex PCR, and its TCRdb copy is limited to in-frame clones, with some not included. The profile shows more than 1 million clones, about 80% of them singletons. Germline lookup yields CDR1 SGDLS and CDR2 YYNGEE. This CDR3 spans 13 amino acids. Trimming stripped 3 bases from V and 5 bases from J, with 10 bases between. The receptor was derived from a man in his late teens or twenties in good health. Some clones in this sample may be carry-over from other donors' samples. This chain links TRBV9 with TRBJ2-3; D gene uncertain. Sample: memory CD4+ T cells from PBMCs. As to subset: CD45RA-negative fraction. The CDR3 region is CASSAGPKDTQYF. The CDR3 nucleotides read TGTGCCAGCAGCGCGGGCCCGAAAGATACGCAGTATTTT.